This passage covers 17 T cell receptor beta chains from one sample sequenced in a study of molecular identifiers for immune sequencing clone quantification (dated by TCRdb to the late 2010s). Library preparation was by PCR. Sequenced on a NextSeq 500. TCRdb trimmed public reads at Q25 via fastp, called clones via MiXCR and kept in-frame beta chains. Entries that share a CDR3 protein sequence are merged under the most common genes and DNA. The sample yields about 320,000 distinct CDR3 sequences; roughly 24% were counted once. 0.74% of the sample comes from the top ten. Sample: naive CD8+ T cells from blood, with Jurkat cell RNA spiked in. Taken with the paper, the label for cell subset or site translates to: FACS-sorted CD8+CD4-CCR7+CD45RA+ naive T cells. Receptors originate from a human donor in good health. Some libraries in this study had Jurkat cell RNA spiked in.

The rearrangement links TRBV7-9 to TRBJ2-7; TRBD2 aligns across 7 bases. Germline V gene data show CDR1 as SEHNR and CDR2 as FQNEAQ (reference sequence). V lost 3 bases, J lost 9 bases, and 11 bases stayed unmatched. The CDR3 spans 14 residues. CDR3 bases: TGTGCCAGCAGCTTTATGCTCGCGGGAGCCGCGCAGTACTTC. It encodes CASSFMLAGAAQYF.

This clonotype has ten or more counts. The chain uses TRBV6-6 and TRBJ2-7; a weak D match, TRBD1 (8 bases). Germline CDR1 and CDR2: MNHNY and SVGAGI (reference sequence). CDR3 length equals 13 residues. Trimming shortened V by 8 bases and J by 6 bases, and 17 bases separated the two germline ends. The CDR3 protein is CASGGDRLGEQYF. The CDR3 DNA follows: TGTGCCAGCGGGGGGGACAGGCTAGGCGAGCAGTACTTC.

This clonotype was seen at least ten times. The CDR3 loop reads CASSSGLGASITDTQYF. CDR3 in DNA: TGTGCCAGCAGCTCGGGCCTGGGGGCCTCTATCACAGATACGCAGTATTTT. This chain joins TRBV5-4 and TRBJ2-3, with D perhaps TRBD1 (6 bases). V was cut by 3 bases and J by 2 bases, with 19 bases left in between. Germline V gene sequence: CDR1 SGHNT, CDR2 YYREEE (reference sequence). The CDR3 consists of 17 residues.

This clonotype was seen many times. The chain employs TRBV24-1 and TRBJ2-7; D unresolved. This CDR3 comprises 14 residues. The ends were cut back, 4 bases at V and 9 bases at J, with 18 bases in the middle. Germline V gene sequence: CDR1 KGHDR, CDR2 SFDVKD. The CDR3 sequence is CATSELGLPTGQYF. CDR3 nucleotides: TGTGCCACCAGTGAGCTAGGATTACCAACCGGGCAGTACTTC.

In its sample, this clonotype was seen a few times. The V gene is TRBV20-1, the J gene TRBJ2-1; D is unclear. Germline loops: CDR1 DFQATT, CDR2 SNEGSKA (reference sequence). The CDR3 is 14 amino acids. Between the trimmed V and J ends, which lost 0 bases and 7 bases, there was a span of 13 bases. This chain's CDR3 is CSARDPGPPNEQFF. CDR3 in DNA: TGCAGTGCTAGAGATCCAGGACCCCCAAATGAGCAGTTCTTC.

This sequence joins TRBV3-1 and TRBJ2-7; unclear D gene. The CDR3 is made up of 11 amino acids. Trimming cost V 4 bases and J 9 bases, with 10 bases left between them. From germline, CDR1 is LGHDT and CDR2 YNNKEL (reference sequence). CDR3 nucleotides: TGTGCCAGCAGCCCCGGGCCCGCGCAGTACTTC. Protein: CASSPGPAQYF.

As concerns this clonotype: Being one base from a much bigger clone, this may be a read error. In DNA, the CDR3 is TGCGCCAGCAGCCAAGATTTCGGGGGGGAGGGCAAGCAGTACTTC. This sequence encodes CASSQDFGGEGKQYF. This rearrangement joins TRBV4-3 to TRBJ2-7; 8 bases match TRBD2. The V segment lost 0 bases and the J segment 8 bases; nucleotides outside the gene matches: 9. The V gene's germline CDR1 is LGHNA and CDR2 YSLEER. The CDR3 consists of 15 residues.

This clonotype has only a few counts. The conserved phenylalanine or tryptophan is not found at the CDR3 terminus, so this likely reflects a read error. The CDR3 region has the DNA TGTGCCAGCAGCCGAAAAACGGACAGGGGGGGTCAGCCCCAGCATTAT. This translates into CASSRKTDRGGQPQHY. This sequence joins TRBV28 and TRBJ1-5, with 10 bases identical to TRBD1. CDR3 length: 16 amino acids. The V and J ends lost 6 bases and 6 bases, in that order; junction bases with no gene match: 11. Germline V CDR1 and CDR2: MDHEN, SYDVKM.

This clonotype came up a few times. The chain couples TRBV7-9 to TRBJ2-3, with 8 positions matching TRBD2. Germline V CDR1 and CDR2: SEHNR, FQNEAQ (reference sequence). The length of the CDR3 is 15 residues. V shed 0 bases and J 4 bases; nucleotides not matched to a gene: 3. CDR3 DNA sequence: TGTGCCAGCAGCTTAGCACTAGCGGACCCAGATACGCAGTATTTT. Its protein product is CASSLALADPDTQYF.

V usage is TRBV7-9 and J usage is TRBJ2-3, with 11 bases identical to TRBD2. This CDR3 is 20 amino acids long. Germline CDR1 SEHNR, CDR2 FQNEAQ (reference sequence). Germline trimming cut 4 bases from V and 2 bases from J; bases unmatched to any gene: 17. The CDR3 DNA follows: TGTGCCAGCAGCTCCACACTAGCGGGGGCCCGCCCCACCAACACAGATACGCAGTATTTT. Translated, it gives CASSSTLAGARPTNTDTQYF.

The chain has TRBV12-3 or TRBV12-4 and TRBJ2-3; unclear D gene. The CDR3 has 15 residues. V lost 3 bases, J lost 3 bases, and 13 bases lay in between. CDR3 sequence (DNA): TGTGCCAGCAGTTTCACAGTCCCCCAAACAGATACGCAGTATTTT. Protein: CASSFTVPQTDTQYF.

The chain uses TRBV7-9 and TRBJ2-1; 7 bases are shared with TRBD1. The germline gives CDR1 SEHNR, CDR2 FQNEAQ (reference sequence). J was trimmed by 4 bases and V by 5 bases; bases with no gene match: 2. The CDR3 contains 13 residues. The CDR3 here is CASSEGAYNEQFF. CDR3 in DNA: TGTGCCAGCAGCGAGGGGGCGTACAATGAGCAGTTCTTC. The full variable domain, in which reference TRBV7-9 and TRBJ2-1 provide the parts outside the CDR3, is DTGVSQNPRHKITKRGQNVTFRCDPISEHNRLYWYRQTLGQGPEFLTYFQNEAQLEKSRLLSDRFSAERPKGSFSTLEIQRTEQGDSAMYLCASSEGAYNEQFFGPGTRLTVL.

This clonotype was counted many times. The chain links TRBV12-3 or TRBV12-4 to TRBJ2-3; 11 nucleotides match TRBD2. Trimming removed 5 bases from V and 3 bases from J; junction bases left unmatched: 22. CDR3 length: 21 residues. This CDR3 reads CASSAETPGTSGPWETDTQYF. Here the CDR3 DNA reads TGTGCCAGCAGTGCCGAAACACCCGGGACTAGCGGCCCGTGGGAGACAGATACGCAGTATTTT.

As concerns this clonotype: One end of the junction does not line up with germline, which may come from a read error. The chain has TRBV7-9 and TRBJ2-7, with D unclear. The CDR3 has 12 residues. Germline V gene lookup returns CDR1 SEHNR and CDR2 FQNEAQ (reference sequence). The CDR3 reads CASSFGTYKQYF. The CDR3 coding sequence is TGTGCCAGCAGCTTTGGAACCTACAAGCAGTACTTC.

This chain connects TRBV7-3 to TRBJ1-1; D possibly corresponds to TRBD1 (5 bases). Germline loops: CDR1 SGHTA, CDR2 FQGTGA. The CDR3 extends over 15 amino acids. V lost 1 base to trimming and J lost 7 bases, with 16 bases between them. The CDR3 sequence is CASSLMGSGQGEAFF. The DNA of the CDR3 is TGTGCCAGCAGCTTAATGGGTTCCGGGCAGGGTGAAGCTTTCTTT.

This clonotype has more than one count but fewer than ten. The V call is TRBV12-3 or TRBV12-4, the J call TRBJ2-7; D uncertain. Trimming removed 7 bases from V and 5 bases from J, with 18 bases in between. The CDR3 consists of 14 residues. CDR3: CASTEGTRVDEQYF. The CDR3 coding sequence is TGTGCCAGCACCGAAGGAACAAGGGTAGACGAGCAGTACTTC.

This clonotype was counted a single time. This clone may be a read error of a much larger clone one base away. The chain combines TRBV15 with TRBJ1-1, with a tentative D call TRBD1 (5 bases). The CDR3 is 12 residues long. Trimming shortened V by 5 bases and J by 7 bases, and 11 bases separated the two germline ends. In germline, CDR1 is LNHNV, CDR2 YYDKDF (reference sequence). The CDR3 protein is CATSRGAGEAFF. The CDR3 nucleotides are TGTGCCACCAGCCGGGGCGCCGGTGAAGCTTTCTTT.